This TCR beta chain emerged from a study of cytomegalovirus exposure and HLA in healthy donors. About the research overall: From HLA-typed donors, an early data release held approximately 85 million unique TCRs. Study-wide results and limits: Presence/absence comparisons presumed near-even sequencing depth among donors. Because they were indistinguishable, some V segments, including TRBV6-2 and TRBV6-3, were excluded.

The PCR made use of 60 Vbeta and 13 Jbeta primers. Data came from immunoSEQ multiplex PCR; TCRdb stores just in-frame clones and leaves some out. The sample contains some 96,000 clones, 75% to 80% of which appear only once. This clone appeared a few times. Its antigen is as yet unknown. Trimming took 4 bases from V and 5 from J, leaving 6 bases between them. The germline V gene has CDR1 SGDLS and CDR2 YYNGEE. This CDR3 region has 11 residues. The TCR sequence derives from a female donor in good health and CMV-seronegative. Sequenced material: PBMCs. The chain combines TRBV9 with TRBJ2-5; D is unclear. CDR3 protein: CASSRAETQYF. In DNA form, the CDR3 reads TGTGCCAGCAGCAGAGCGGAGACCCAGTACTTC.